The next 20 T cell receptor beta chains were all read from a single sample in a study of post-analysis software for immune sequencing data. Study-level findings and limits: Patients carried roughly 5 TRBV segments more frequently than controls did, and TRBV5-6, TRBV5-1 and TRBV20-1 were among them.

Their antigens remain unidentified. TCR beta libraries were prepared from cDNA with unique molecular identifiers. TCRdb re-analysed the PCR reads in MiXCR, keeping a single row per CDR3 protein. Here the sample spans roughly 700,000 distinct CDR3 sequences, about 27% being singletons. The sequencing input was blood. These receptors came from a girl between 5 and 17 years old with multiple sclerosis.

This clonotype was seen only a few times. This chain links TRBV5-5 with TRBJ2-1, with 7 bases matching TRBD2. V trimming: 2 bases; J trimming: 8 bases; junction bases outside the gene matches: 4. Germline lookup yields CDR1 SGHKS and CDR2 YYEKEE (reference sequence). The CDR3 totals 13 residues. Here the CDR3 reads CASSLLAWDEQFF. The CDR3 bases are TGTGCCAGCAGCTTACTAGCGTGGGATGAGCAGTTCTTC.

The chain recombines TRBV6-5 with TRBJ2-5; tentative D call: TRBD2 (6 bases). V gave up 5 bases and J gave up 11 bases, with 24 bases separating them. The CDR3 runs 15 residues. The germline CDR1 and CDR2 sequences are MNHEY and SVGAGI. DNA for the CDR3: TGTGCCAGCAGTCGCGGGACTCCTAAACCCAATGAGCAGTACTTC. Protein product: CASSRGTPKPNEQYF.

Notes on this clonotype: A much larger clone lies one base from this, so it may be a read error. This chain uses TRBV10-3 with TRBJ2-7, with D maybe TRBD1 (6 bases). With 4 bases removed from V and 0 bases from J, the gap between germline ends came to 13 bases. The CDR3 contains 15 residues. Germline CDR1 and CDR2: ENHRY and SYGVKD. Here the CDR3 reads CAISGSETGSYEQYF. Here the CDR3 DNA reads TGTGCCATCAGTGGGTCCGAGACAGGCTCCTACGAGCAGTACTTC.

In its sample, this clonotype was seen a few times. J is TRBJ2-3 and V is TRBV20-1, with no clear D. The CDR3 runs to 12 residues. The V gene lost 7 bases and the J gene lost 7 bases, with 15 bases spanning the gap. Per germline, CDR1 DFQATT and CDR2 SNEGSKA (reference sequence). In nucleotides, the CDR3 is TGCAGTGGGGCTCCAAGGGCCCATACGCAGTATTTT. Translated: CSGAPRAHTQYF.

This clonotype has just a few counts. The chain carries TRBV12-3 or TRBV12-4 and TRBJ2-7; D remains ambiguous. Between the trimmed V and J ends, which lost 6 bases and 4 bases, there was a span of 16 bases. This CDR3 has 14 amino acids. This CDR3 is CASRPHSASYEQYF. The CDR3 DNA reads TGTGCCAGCAGGCCTCACTCGGCTTCGTACGAGCAGTACTTC.

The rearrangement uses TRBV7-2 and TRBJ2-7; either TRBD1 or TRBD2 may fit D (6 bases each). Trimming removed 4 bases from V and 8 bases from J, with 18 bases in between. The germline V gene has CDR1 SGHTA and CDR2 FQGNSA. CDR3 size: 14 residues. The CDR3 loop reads CASSSGGSSVKQYF. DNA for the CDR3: TGTGCCAGCAGCTCCGGGGGCTCCTCGGTTAAGCAGTACTTC.

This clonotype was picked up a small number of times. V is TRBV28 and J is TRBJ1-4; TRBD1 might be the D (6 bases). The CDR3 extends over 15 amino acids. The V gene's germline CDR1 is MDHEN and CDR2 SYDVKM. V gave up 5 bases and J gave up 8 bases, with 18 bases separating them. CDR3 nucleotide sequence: TGTGCCAGCAGTCCCCCGTGGGGGCAGGGAGAAAAACTGTTTTTT. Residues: CASSPPWGQGEKLFF.

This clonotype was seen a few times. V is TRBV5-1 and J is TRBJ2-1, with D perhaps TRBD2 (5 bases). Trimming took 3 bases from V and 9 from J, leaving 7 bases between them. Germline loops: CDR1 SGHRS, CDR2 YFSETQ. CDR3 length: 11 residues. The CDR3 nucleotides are TGCGCCAGCAGCTCAGAGGGTGAGCAGTTCTTC. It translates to CASSSEGEQFF.

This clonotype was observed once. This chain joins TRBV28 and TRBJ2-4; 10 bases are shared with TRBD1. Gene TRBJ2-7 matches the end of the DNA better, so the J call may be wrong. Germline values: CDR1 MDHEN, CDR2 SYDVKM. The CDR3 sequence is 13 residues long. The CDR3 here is CASTWDRGNEQYF. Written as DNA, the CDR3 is TGTGCCAGCACCTGGGACAGGGGTAACGAGCAGTACTTC.

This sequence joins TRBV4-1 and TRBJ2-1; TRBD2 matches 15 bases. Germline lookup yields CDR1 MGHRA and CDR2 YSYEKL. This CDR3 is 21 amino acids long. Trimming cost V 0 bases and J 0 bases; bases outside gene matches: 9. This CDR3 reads CASSQDPSGTSGRRSYNEQFF. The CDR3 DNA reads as TGCGCCAGCAGCCAAGACCCTTCCGGGACTAGCGGGAGGCGCTCCTACAATGAGCAGTTCTTC.

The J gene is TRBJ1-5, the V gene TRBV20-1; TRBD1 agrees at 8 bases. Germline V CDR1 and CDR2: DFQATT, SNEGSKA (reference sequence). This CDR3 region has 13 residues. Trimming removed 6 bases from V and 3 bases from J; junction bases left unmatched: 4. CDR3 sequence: CSAKTGVNQPQHF. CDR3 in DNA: TGCAGTGCAAAGACAGGGGTCAATCAGCCCCAGCATTTT.

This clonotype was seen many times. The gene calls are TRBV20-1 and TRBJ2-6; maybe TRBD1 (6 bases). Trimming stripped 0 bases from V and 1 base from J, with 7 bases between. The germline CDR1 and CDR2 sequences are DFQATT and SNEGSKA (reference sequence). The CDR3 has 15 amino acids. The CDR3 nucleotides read TGCAGTGCTAGAGATCAGGGGTCTGGGGCCAACGTCCTGACTTTC. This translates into CSARDQGSGANVLTF.

CDR3 sequence (DNA): TGTGCCTCCCGAGGCGGGAGGGCCGGTAATGAGCAGTACTTC. Protein sequence: CASRGGRAGNEQYF. This chain links TRBV28 with TRBJ2-5; 9 bases are a match to TRBD2. Germline CDR1 reads MDHEN; CDR2 reads SYDVKM. Germline trimming cut 11 bases from V and 11 bases from J; bases unmatched to any gene: 18. CDR3 size: 14 residues.

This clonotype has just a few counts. CDR3 residues: CASSSGGPGNEQFF. DNA for the CDR3: TGTGCCAGCAGCTCTGGCGGCCCGGGGAATGAGCAGTTCTTC. The chain has TRBV7-2 and TRBJ2-1, with a weak D call TRBD2 (5 bases). This CDR3 spans 14 amino acids. Trimming took off 4 bases at V and 7 bases at J, with 14 bases between the two ends. CDR1 and CDR2 from the germline V gene are SGHTA and FQGNSA.

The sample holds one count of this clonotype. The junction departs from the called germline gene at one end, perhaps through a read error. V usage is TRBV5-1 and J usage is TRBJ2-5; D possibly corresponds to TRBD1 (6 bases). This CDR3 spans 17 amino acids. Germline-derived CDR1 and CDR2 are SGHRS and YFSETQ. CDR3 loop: CASSLASGQTSIETRYF. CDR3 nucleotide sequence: TGCGCCAGCAGTTTGGCCTCAGGACAGACCTCTATTGAGACCCGGTACTTC.

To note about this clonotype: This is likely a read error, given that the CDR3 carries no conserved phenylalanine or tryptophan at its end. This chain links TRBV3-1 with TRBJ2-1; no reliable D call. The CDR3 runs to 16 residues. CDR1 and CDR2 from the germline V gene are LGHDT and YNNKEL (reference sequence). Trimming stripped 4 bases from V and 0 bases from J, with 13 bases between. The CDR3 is CASSPSGLSSYNEQFV. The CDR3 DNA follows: TGTGCCAGCAGCCCGAGTGGGCTGAGCTCCTACAATGAGCAGTTCGTC.

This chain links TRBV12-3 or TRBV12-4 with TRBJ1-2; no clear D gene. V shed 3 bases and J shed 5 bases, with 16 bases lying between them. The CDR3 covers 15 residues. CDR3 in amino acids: CASSLFRDSGYGYTF. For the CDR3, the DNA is TGTGCCAGCAGTTTGTTTAGAGATTCTGGATATGGCTACACCTTC.

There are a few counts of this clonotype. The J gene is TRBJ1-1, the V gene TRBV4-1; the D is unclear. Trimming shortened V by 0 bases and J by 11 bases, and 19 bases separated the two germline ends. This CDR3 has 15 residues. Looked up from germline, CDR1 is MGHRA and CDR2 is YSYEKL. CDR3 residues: CASSQDRGNTQRAFF. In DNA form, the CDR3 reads TGCGCCAGCAGCCAAGATCGGGGAAATACACAGAGGGCTTTCTTT.

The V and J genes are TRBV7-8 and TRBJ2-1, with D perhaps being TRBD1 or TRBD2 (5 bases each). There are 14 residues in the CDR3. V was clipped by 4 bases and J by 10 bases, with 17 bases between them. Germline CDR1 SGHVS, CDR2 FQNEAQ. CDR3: CASSYIQLGPEQFF. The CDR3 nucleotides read TGTGCCAGCAGCTACATCCAACTGGGACCCGAGCAGTTCTTC.

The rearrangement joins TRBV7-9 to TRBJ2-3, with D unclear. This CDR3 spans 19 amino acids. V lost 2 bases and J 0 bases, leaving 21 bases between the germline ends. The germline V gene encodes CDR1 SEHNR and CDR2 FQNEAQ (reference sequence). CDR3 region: CASSLLVQAPSTSTDTQYF. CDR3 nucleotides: TGTGCCAGCAGCTTATTAGTCCAGGCCCCATCCACTAGCACAGATACGCAGTATTTT.